This TCR beta chain was obtained from a study of Ad26.COV2.S vaccination and SARS-CoV-2 variants. Study information: By the intramuscular route, Ad26.COV2.S was given once, or twice 56 days apart.

Profiled with immunoSEQ multiplex PCR; TCRdb holds only in-frame clones, not every one. The profile shows some 450,000 clones, about nine tenths of them singletons. The CDR3 contains 14 residues. Germline V gene data show CDR1 as MDHEN and CDR2 as SYDVKM. V gave up 5 bases and J gave up 6 bases; unmatched junction bases: 7. The treatment was: 15 to 20 received Ad26.COV2.S at low or high dose, single or two shots; five or six received placebo; per-sample allocation not given. Day 63 following the first vaccine or placebo injection was when the samples were taken. The TCR sequence derives from a person between 18 and 65 years old who received the Ad26.COV2.S COVID-19 vaccine or a placebo. V gene TRBV28 combines with J gene TRBJ2-1; 7 positions match TRBD2. Source: peripheral blood, taken in a trial of Ad26.COV2.S vaccine versus placebo. CDR3 region: CASSGTSVRNEQFF. The CDR3, as DNA: TGTGCCAGCAGTGGAACTAGCGTCCGCAATGAGCAGTTCTTC.